This entry lists 9 T cell receptor beta chains sequenced from one sample in a study of T cells in Graves' hyperthyroidism and ophthalmopathy. RNA transcripts provided the source from which TCR beta CDR3 regions were amplified. First-round RT-PCR targeting the TCR CDR3 was performed with the HTBI primer set. In TCRdb, the multiplex PCR reads were re-called with MiXCR into one record per CDR3 protein. The table shows 350,000 to 400,000 distinct CDR3 sequences, with 14% to 15% occurring only once. Sequenced sample: blood. The receptor set was obtained from a young woman with Graves' hyperthyroidism.

This clonotype was seen many times. This chain connects TRBV12-3 or TRBV12-4 to TRBJ1-2, with 10 bases lining up with TRBD1. Trimming took 5 bases from V and 8 from J; bases not matched to a gene: 5. The CDR3 runs to 13 residues. CDR3 nucleotides: TGTGCCAGCAGTCGACAGGGGGCGCGCGGCTACACCTTC. Translated, it gives CASSRQGARGYTF.

This clonotype was picked up a small number of times. The gene calls are TRBV13 and TRBJ2-2; TRBD1 is a possible D gene (5 bases). CDR3 length: 16 amino acids. Germline lookup yields CDR1 PRHDT and CDR2 FYEKMQ (reference sequence). Trimming left V 2 bases short and J 1 base short, with 11 bases between. Written as DNA, the CDR3 is TGTGCCAGCAGCTTATTAGGGGTGAAGAACACCGGGGAGCTGTTTTTT. Translation gives CASSLLGVKNTGELFF.

This clonotype was counted only a few times. The chain couples TRBV29-1 to TRBJ1-4; D remains ambiguous. V lost 6 bases and J lost 1, with 9 bases in between. From germline, CDR1 is SQVTM and CDR2 ANQGSEA. The CDR3 is 13 residues long. CDR3 sequence: CSVTTVTNEKLFF. For the CDR3, the DNA is TGCAGCGTAACAACTGTAACTAATGAAAAACTGTTTTTT.

V gene TRBV7-2 combines with J gene TRBJ2-1, with D possibly TRBD1 on 6 matching bases. V was shortened by 1 base and J by 8 bases, with 21 bases between the two germline ends. Germline V lookup: CDR1 SGHTA, CDR2 FQGNSA. CDR3 length: 17 amino acids. The CDR3 DNA follows: TGTGCCAGCAGCTTAGTTATGACAGGTTGGGAATTGGATGAGCAGTTCTTC. Protein product: CASSLVMTGWELDEQFF. Full variable domain (missing parts from reference TRBV7-2 and TRBJ2-1): GAGVSQSPSNKVTEKGKDVELRCDPISGHTALYWYRQSLGQGLEFLIYFQGNSAPDKSGLPSDRFSAERTGGSVSTLTIQRTQQEDSAVYLCASSLVMTGWELDEQFFGPGTRLTVL.

This clonotype showed up many times. The rearrangement links TRBV2 to TRBJ2-5; D not resolved. The CDR3 sequence is 13 residues long. Per the germline V gene, CDR1 is SNHLY and CDR2 is FYNNEI. V lost 1 base, J lost 7 bases, and 10 bases lay in between. For the CDR3, the DNA is TGTGCCAGCAGTGAAGGGGCAGCACTGACCCAGTACTTC. It yields the protein CASSEGAALTQYF.

This clonotype was picked up many times. The rearrangement uses TRBV3-1 and TRBJ2-7, with D possibly matching TRBD1 (5 bases). Between the trimmed V and J ends, which lost 0 bases and 6 bases, there was a span of 9 bases. Looked up from germline, CDR1 is LGHDT and CDR2 is YNNKEL (reference sequence). The CDR3 sequence is 13 residues long. CDR3 region: CASSQDGGAEQYF. CDR3 nucleotides: TGTGCCAGCAGCCAAGATGGTGGGGCCGAGCAGTACTTC.

Notes on this clonotype: A read error may be the cause here, since a much bigger clone is one base away. The chain carries TRBV28 and TRBJ2-7; TRBD1 matches at 8 bases. CDR1 is MDHEN, CDR2 SYDVKM, per germline. This CDR3 has 17 residues. As DNA, the CDR3 is TGTGCCAGCAGTTCTCTGGAAAGGACAGGGATTGTCTACGTGCAGTACTTC. Its translation: CASSSLERTGIVYVQYF.

The V and J genes are TRBV20-1 and TRBJ1-6; no definite D call. The CDR3 loop spans 11 amino acids. The germline gives CDR1 DFQATT, CDR2 SNEGSKA (reference sequence). Trimming removed 4 bases at V and 17 bases at J, with 15 bases between. The CDR3 DNA reads as TGCAGTGCTACTACCGGACCGCCTATCCACTTT. This codes for CSATTGPPIHF.

The chain has TRBV5-4 and TRBJ1-6; D is undetermined. CDR1 is SGHNT, CDR2 YYREEE, per germline (reference sequence). V was pared by 0 bases and J by 2 bases, with 6 bases between. The CDR3 extends over 15 amino acids. The CDR3 loop is CASSLGETYNSPLHF. The CDR3, as DNA: TGTGCCAGCAGCTTGGGTGAAACCTATAATTCACCCCTCCACTTT. Variable domain in full (rest from reference TRBV5-4 and TRBJ1-6): ETGVTQSPTHLIKTRGQQVTLRCSSQSGHNTVSWYQQALGQGPQFIFQYYREEENGRGNFPPRFSGLQFPNYSSELNVNALELDDSALYLCASSLGETYNSPLHFGNGTRLTVT.